A selection of T cell receptor beta chains follows, all from one sample in a study of blood T cells in healthy people across ages. TCRdb reprocessed the 5' RACE reads via MiXCR and lists one record per CDR3 protein. The table records around 1.7 million distinct CDR3 sequences, 28% of them present only once. The sample consisted of blood. All receptors come from a woman aged 25 to 39 in good health. Both conserved end residues are part of each CDR3. Fields, in order: clone size, J gene, V gene, D gene, CDR3 DNA, CDR3 protein. The D gene is left open where the match is weak. Some rows have no size entry. The others give once, few or many, or a class for an expanded clone.

NA,TRBJ2-2,TRBV29-1,NA,TGCAGCGGTGGGGTGAAGGGGATAGTCGGGGAGCTGTTTTTT,CSGGVKGIVGELFF
few,TRBJ2-3,TRBV29-1,TRBD2,TGCAGCGTTGCGTCCGGGACTAGCGGGGCTCCTGATACGCAGTATTTT,CSVASGTSGAPDTQYF
many,TRBJ2-7,TRBV28,TRBD1,TGTGCCAGCAGTTTAAGTGGGACAGGGGGGCGCGAGCAGTACTTC,CASSLSGTGGREQYF
many,TRBJ2-7,TRBV25-1,TRBD2,TGTGCCAGCAGTGAATCAAGCGGGAGACTCGGCGAGCAGTACTTC,CASSESSGRLGEQYF
NA,TRBJ1-2,TRBV20-1,TRBD1,TGCAGTGCTAGAGATCCCACGGGACAGGGGAATCCCTATGGCTACACCTTC,CSARDPTGQGNPYGYTF
few,TRBJ2-1,TRBV7-2,NA,TGTGCCAGCAGCTTAGATCGGAGGGGGCGGCGGGTTGAGCAGTTCTTC,CASSLDRRGRRVEQFF
NA,TRBJ1-1,TRBV5-1,NA,TGCGCCAGCAGCTTGATCCGAGGGGCAGGGGTTGTAAAAATGAACACTGAAGCTTTCTTT,CASSLIRGAGVVKMNTEAFF
NA,TRBJ1-5,TRBV5-1,NA,TGCGCCAGCAGCTTGGTACCTCTTACCGGGGGCAGCAATCAGCCCCAGCATTTT,CASSLVPLTGGSNQPQHF
NA,TRBJ2-5,TRBV5-1,NA,TGCGCCAGCTACATACTGATCCTACCCCGGGACCCAAGCCCCCGTAGGCAAGAGACCCAGTACTTC,CASYILILPRDPSPRRQETQYF
many,TRBJ1-1,TRBV6-5,NA,TGTGCCAGCAGTTACTCCCCAGCGAACACTGAAGCTTTCTTT,CASSYSPANTEAFF
NA,TRBJ2-5,TRBV28,NA,TGTGCCAGCAGTCCCTCAAGGGAGCAGTACTTC,CASSPSREQYF
NA,TRBJ1-6,TRBV5-1,NA,TGCGCCAGCAGCTTGGTAGCTTGGGGCAATAATTCACCCCTCCACTTT,CASSLVAWGNNSPLHF
many,TRBJ2-7,TRBV2,NA,TGTGCCTCAGCACTCAGTGCCTACGAGCAGTACTTC,CASALSAYEQYF
NA,TRBJ2-5,TRBV4-2,NA,TGTGCCAGCAGCCAAGTCGGGGAGACCCGGTACTTC,CASSQVGETRYF
NA,TRBJ1-4,TRBV18,NA,TGTGCCAGCTCAACCTCGACCCGGGGGCTGGTTGAAAAACTGTTTTTT,CASSTSTRGLVEKLFF
once,TRBJ2-4,TRBV5-5,NA,TGTGCCAGCAGCTCCGGGGGATGGAACGAGGGCATTCAGTACTTC,CASSSGGWNEGIQYF
NA,TRBJ2-3,TRBV27,NA,TGTGCCAGCAGTTCAAGGGGCCTCATTAGCACAGATACGCAGTATTTT,CASSSRGLISTDTQYF
few,TRBJ2-1,TRBV12-3/TRBV12-4,TRBD2,TGTGCCAGCAGTCAAACTAGCGGGAGGGGGGGCAATGAGCAGTTCTTC,CASSQTSGRGGNEQFF
many,TRBJ2-7,TRBV20-1,TRBD2,TGCAGTGCCGCGGTCGGGGGGGAGCAGTACTTC,CSAAVGGEQYF
few,TRBJ1-1,TRBV29-1,NA,TGCAGCGTTGCGAGTGGCAGCACTGAAGCTTTCTTT,CSVASGSTEAFF
once,TRBJ2-7,TRBV29-1,TRBD2,TGCAGCGTCGCTCCTAGCGGGTTCTCCTACGAGCAGTACTTC,CSVAPSGFSYEQYF
many,TRBJ2-5,TRBV20-1,NA,TGCAGTGCTAAGGAGCAAGAGACCCAGTACTTC,CSAKEQETQYF
NA,TRBJ1-3,TRBV5-1,NA,TGCGCCAGCAGCTTGGACATGGGCGGAAACACCATATATTTT,CASSLDMGGNTIYF
few,TRBJ2-5,TRBV18,TRBD2,TGTGCCAGCTCACCGGAGGACTGGGAGGGCAATGAGCAGTACTTC,CASSPEDWEGNEQYF
NA,TRBJ2-5,TRBV7-9,TRBD2,TGTGCCAGCAGCTCCGGACTAGTCTTGGAGACCCAGTACTTC,CASSSGLVLETQYF
many,TRBJ2-7,TRBV5-1,NA,TGCGCCAGCAGCTTGAATTCCGGGTCGAGCGAGCAGTACTTC,CASSLNSGSSEQYF
many,TRBJ2-7,TRBV5-1,NA,TGCGCCAGCAGCCCCAATGACAGACGCTACGAGCAGTACTTC,CASSPNDRRYEQYF
many,TRBJ2-7,TRBV18,TRBD2,TGTGCCAGCTCACCACCGACTAGCGGGAGGGTATACGAGCAGTACTTC,CASSPPTSGRVYEQYF
many,TRBJ2-5,TRBV27,NA,TGTGCCAGCAGCCCCGGACAGTTTAAAGAGACCCAGTACTTC,CASSPGQFKETQYF
few,TRBJ1-2,TRBV6-5,NA,TGTGCCAGCAGTTCAAACCTGGGCGGGGGGGCCTATGGCTACACCTTC,CASSSNLGGGAYGYTF
NA,TRBJ2-3,TRBV18,TRBD2,TGTGCCAGCTCCCCTAGAGCGGGGGCTAGCACAGATACGCAGTATTTT,CASSPRAGASTDTQYF
NA,TRBJ2-7,TRBV7-9,TRBD2,TGTGCCAGCAGCACGGGACTAGCGGAGTTGTTGGGCGAGCAGTACTTC,CASSTGLAELLGEQYF